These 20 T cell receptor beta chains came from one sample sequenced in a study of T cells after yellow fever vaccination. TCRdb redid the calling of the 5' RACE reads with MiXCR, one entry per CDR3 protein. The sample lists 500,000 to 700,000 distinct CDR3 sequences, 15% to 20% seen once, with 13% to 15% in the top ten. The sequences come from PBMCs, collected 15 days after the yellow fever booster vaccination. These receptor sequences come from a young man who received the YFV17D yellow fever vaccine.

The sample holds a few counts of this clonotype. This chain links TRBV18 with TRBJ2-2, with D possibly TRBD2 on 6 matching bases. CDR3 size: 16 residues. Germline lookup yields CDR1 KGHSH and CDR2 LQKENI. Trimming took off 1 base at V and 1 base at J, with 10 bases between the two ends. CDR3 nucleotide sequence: TGTGCCAGCTCACCACAACTAGCCATGAACACCGGGGAGCTGTTTTTT. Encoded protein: CASSPQLAMNTGELFF. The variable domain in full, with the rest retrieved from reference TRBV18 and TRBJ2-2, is NAGVMQNPRHLVRRRGQEARLRCSPMKGHSHVYWYRQLPEEGLKFMVYLQKENIIDESGMPKERFSAEFPKEGPSILRIQQVVRGDSAAYFCASSPQLAMNTGELFFGEGSRLTVL.

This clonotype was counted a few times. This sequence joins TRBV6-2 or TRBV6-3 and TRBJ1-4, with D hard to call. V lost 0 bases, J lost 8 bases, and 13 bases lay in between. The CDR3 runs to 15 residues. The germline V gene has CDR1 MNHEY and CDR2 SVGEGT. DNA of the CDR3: TGTGCCAGCAGTTACTCTGCGCAGGACTTGGAAAAACTGTTTTTT. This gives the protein CASSYSAQDLEKLFF.

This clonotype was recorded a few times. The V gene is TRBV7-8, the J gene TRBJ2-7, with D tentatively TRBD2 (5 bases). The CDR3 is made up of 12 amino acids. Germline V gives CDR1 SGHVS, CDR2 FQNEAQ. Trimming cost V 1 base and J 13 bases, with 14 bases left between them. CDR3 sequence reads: CASSLVDSLVYF. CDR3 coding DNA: TGTGCCAGCAGCTTAGTGGACTCCCTCGTATACTTC.

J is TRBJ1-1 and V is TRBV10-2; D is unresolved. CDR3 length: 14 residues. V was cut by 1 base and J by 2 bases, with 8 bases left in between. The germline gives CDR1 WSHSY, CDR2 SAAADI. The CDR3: CASSEFYSNTEAFF. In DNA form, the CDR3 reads TGCGCCAGCAGTGAGTTTTACAGTAACACTGAAGCTTTCTTT.

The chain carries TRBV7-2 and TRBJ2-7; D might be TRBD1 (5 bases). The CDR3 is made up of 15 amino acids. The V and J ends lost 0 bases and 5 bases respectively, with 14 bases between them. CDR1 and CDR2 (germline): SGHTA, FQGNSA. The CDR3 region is CASSLAQGRSHEQYF. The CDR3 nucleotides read TGTGCCAGCAGCTTAGCTCAGGGTCGTTCCCACGAGCAGTACTTC.

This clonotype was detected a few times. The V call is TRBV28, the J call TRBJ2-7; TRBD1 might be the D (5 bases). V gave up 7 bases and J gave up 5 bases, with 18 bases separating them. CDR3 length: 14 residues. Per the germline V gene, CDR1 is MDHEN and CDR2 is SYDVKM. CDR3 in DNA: TGTGCCAGCACACGCGTGTCAGGGTCGAACGAGCAGTACTTC. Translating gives CASTRVSGSNEQYF.

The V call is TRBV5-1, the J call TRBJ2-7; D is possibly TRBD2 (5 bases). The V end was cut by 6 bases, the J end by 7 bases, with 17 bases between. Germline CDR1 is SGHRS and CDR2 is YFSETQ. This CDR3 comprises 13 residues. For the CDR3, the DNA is TGCGCCAGCAAAGGGCTAGAGGAGGAGGAGCAGTACTTC. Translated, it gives CASKGLEEEEQYF. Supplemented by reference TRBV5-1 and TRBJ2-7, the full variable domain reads KAGVTQTPRYLIKTRGQQVTLSCSPISGHRSVSWYQQTPGQGLQFLFEYFSETQRNKGNFPGRFSGRQFSNSRSEMNVSTLELGDSALYLCASKGLEEEEQYFGPGTRLTVT.

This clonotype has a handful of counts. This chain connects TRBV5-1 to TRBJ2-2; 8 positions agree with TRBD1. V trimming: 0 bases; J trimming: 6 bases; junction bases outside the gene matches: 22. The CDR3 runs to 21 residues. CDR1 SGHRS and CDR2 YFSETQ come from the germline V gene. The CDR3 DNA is TGCGCCAGCAGCTTGGCGGATATGACAGGGGCCTACTCTGAACGGTCCGGGGAGCTGTTTTTT. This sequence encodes CASSLADMTGAYSERSGELFF.

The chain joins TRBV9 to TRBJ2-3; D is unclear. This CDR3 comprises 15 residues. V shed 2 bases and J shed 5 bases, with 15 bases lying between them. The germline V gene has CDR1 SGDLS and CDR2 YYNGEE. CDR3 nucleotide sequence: TGTGCCAGCAGCGTGAGCTCGGTAATTGAAGATACGCAGTATTTT. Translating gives CASSVSSVIEDTQYF.

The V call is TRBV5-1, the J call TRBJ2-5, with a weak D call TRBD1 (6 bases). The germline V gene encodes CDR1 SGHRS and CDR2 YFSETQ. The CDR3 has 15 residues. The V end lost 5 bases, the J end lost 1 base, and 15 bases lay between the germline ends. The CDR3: CASRDTTGSQETQYF. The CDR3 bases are TGCGCCAGCAGGGATACTACAGGGAGCCAAGAGACCCAGTACTTC.

CDR3 coding DNA: TGTGCCAGCAGCTCCGAGGGACTAGCGGGAGGGTTTCGGGTTGAGCAGTTCTTC. Its protein product is CASSSEGLAGGFRVEQFF. The chain uses TRBV11-2 and TRBJ2-1, with TRBD2 identical over 16 bases. CDR1 is SGHAT and CDR2 is FQNNGV in the germline V gene. This CDR3 spans 18 amino acids. Trimming took 4 bases from V and 9 from J; bases not matched to a gene: 12. Full variable domain (remainder filled in from reference TRBV11-2 and TRBJ2-1): EAGVAQSPRYKIIEKRQSVAFWCNPISGHATLYWYQQILGQGPKLLIQFQNNGVVDDSQLPKDRFSAERLKGVDSTLKIQPAKLEDSAVYLCASSSEGLAGGFRVEQFFGPGTRLTVL.

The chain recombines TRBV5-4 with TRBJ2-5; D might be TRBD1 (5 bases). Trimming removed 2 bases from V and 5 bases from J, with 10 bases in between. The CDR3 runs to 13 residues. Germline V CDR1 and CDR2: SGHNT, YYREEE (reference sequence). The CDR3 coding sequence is TGTGCCAGCAGCTTAGGGGCCTTGGAGACCCAGTACTTC. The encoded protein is CASSLGALETQYF.

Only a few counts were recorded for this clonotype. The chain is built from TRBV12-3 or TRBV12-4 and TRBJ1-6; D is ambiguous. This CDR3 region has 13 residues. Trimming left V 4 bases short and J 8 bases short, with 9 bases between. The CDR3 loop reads CASSSRFDSPLHF. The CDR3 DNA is TGTGCCAGCAGTTCCAGGTTTGATTCACCCCTCCACTTT.

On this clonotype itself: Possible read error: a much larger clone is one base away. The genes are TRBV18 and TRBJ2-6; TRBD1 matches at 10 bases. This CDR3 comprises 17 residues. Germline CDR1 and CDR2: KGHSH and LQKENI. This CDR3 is CASSRGQGNSGANVLAF. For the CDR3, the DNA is TGTGCCAGCTCCCGGGGACAGGGGAATTCTGGGGCCAACGTCCTGGCTTTC.

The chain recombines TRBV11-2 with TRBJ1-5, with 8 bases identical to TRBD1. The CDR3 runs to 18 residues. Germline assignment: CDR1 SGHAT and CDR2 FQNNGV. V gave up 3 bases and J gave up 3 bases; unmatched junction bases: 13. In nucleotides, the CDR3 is TGTGCCAGCAGCTTGAGGGGGAAGATGACAGGGGACAATCAGCCCCAGCATTTT. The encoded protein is CASSLRGKMTGDNQPQHF.

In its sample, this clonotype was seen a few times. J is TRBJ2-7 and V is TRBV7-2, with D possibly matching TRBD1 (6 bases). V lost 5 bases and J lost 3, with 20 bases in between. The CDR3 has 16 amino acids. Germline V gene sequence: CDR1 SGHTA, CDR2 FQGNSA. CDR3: CASSPQTGTRGYEQYF. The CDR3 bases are TGTGCCAGCAGCCCTCAGACAGGCACCAGGGGCTACGAGCAGTACTTC.

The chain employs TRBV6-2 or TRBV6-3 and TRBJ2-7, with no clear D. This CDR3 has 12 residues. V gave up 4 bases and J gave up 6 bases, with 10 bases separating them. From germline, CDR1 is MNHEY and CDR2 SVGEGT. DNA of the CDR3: TGTGCCAGCAGTTCACCTTTTATCGAGCAGTACTTC. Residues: CASSSPFIEQYF.

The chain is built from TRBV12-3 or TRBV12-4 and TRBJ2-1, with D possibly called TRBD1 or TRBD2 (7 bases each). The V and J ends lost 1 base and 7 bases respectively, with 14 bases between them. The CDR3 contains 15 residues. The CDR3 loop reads CASSLGPAGQNEQFF. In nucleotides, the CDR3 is TGTGCCAGCAGTTTAGGCCCAGCGGGACAGAATGAGCAGTTCTTC.

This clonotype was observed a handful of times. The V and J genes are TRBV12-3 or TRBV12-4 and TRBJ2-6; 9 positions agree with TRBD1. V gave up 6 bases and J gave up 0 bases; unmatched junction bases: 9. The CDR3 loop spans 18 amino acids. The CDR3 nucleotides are TGTGCCAGCAGCCGCCTCGGGACAGGGTTCTCTGGGGCCAACGTCCTGACTTTC. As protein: CASSRLGTGFSGANVLTF.

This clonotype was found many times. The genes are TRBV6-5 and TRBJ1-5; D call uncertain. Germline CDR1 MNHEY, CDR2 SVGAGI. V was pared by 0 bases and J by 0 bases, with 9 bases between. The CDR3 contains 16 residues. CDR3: CASSYSQPYSNQPQHF. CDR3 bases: TGTGCCAGCAGTTACTCGCAGCCATATAGCAATCAGCCCCAGCATTTT.